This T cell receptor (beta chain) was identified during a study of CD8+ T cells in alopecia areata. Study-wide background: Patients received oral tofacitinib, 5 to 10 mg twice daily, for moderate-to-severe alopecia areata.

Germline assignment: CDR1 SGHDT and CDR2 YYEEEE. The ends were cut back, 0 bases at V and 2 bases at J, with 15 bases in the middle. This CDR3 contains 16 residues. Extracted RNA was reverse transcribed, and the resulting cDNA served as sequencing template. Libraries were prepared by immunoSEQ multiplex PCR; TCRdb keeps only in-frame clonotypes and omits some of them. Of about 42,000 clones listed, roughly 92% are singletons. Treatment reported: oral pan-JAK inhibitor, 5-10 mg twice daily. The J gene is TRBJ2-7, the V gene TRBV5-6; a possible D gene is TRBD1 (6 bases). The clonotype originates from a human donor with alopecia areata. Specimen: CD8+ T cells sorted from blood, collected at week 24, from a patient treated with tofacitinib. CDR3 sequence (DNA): TGTGCCAGCAGCTTGGGAGAGGGGGACGGACCCTACGAGCAGTACTTC. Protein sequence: CASSLGEGDGPYEQYF.